The 19 T cell receptor beta chains listed next were all sequenced from one sample in a study of T cell repertoires in cytomegalovirus infection. Their antigens remain unidentified. TCRdb itself ran the reads through MiXCR, one entry per CDR3 protein. The sample has approximately 990,000 distinct CDR3 sequences, approximately 31% seen once. The source was cultured CD8+ T cells from PBMCs, collected from culture after CMV antigen stimulation. These TCRs come from a human donor in good health (CMV status not recorded). Some clones in this sample may be carry-over from other donors' samples.

This clonotype was observed a few times. For the CDR3, the DNA is TGTGCCAGCAGATGGACAGGGGGCTCCTACAATGAGCAGTTCTTC. Translation: CASRWTGGSYNEQFF. The chain has TRBV12-3 or TRBV12-4 and TRBJ2-1; 10 bases map to TRBD1. The V segment lost 6 bases and the J segment 0 bases; nucleotides outside the gene matches: 2. The CDR3 spans 15 residues.

The chain uses TRBV7-6 and TRBJ2-1, with D maybe TRBD2 (6 bases). There are 16 residues in the CDR3. The V and J ends lost 3 bases and 4 bases respectively, with 16 bases between them. CDR1 is SGHVS and CDR2 is FNYEAQ in the germline V gene. CDR3 loop: CASSLVTSPNYNEQFF. The CDR3 coding sequence is TGTGCCAGCAGCTTGGTAACTAGCCCTAATTACAATGAGCAGTTCTTC.

This clonotype was detected many times. V usage is TRBV10-3 and J usage is TRBJ2-5, with 10 bases matching TRBD2. With V trimmed by 3 bases and J by 2 bases, 6 bases remained unmatched. Germline V CDR1 and CDR2: ENHRY, SYGVKD. The length of the CDR3 is 16 residues. CDR3 region: CAISEISGGPQETQYF. The CDR3 coding sequence is TGTGCCATCAGTGAAATTAGCGGGGGGCCACAAGAGACCCAGTACTTC.

The chain is built from TRBV4-1 and TRBJ2-2, with TRBD2 matching over 10 bases. Germline CDR1 is MGHRA and CDR2 is YSYEKL. Trimming cost V 0 bases and J 6 bases; bases outside gene matches: 10. This CDR3 is built from 18 residues. DNA for the CDR3: TGCGCCAGCAGCCAAGATCAAGAATTAGCGGGGGGCCCCGGGGAGCTGTTTTTT. Residues: CASSQDQELAGGPGELFF.

The chain recombines TRBV12-3 or TRBV12-4 with TRBJ1-5; 10 bases are shared with TRBD1. V shed 6 bases and J 6 bases; nucleotides not matched to a gene: 2. The CDR3 sequence is 13 residues long. The CDR3 is CASRTGGGQPQHF. CDR3 bases: TGTGCCAGCAGGACAGGGGGCGGTCAGCCCCAGCATTTT.

The gene calls are TRBV19 and TRBJ1-2; possible D gene TRBD1, 5 bases. The germline V and J ends were trimmed by 3 bases and 6 bases, with 11 bases remaining between them. The CDR3 totals 13 residues. Germline-derived CDR1 and CDR2 are LNHDA and SQIVND (reference sequence). The CDR3 DNA is TGTGCCAGTAGTATTCGGGACCGCGATGGCTACACCTTC. Its translation is CASSIRDRDGYTF.

The chain uses TRBV5-1 and TRBJ1-1; D uncertain. Germline lookup yields CDR1 SGHRS and CDR2 YFSETQ. The V and J ends lost 4 bases and 1 base respectively, with 11 bases between them. The CDR3 contains 14 residues. The DNA of the CDR3 is TGCGCCAGCAGCATTTACGGCTCGAACACTGAAGCTTTCTTT. Residues: CASSIYGSNTEAFF.

The genes are TRBV27 and TRBJ1-5, with D possibly being TRBD1 (6 bases). Trimming took off 7 bases at V and 6 bases at J, with 19 bases between the two ends. CDR1 MNHEY and CDR2 SMNVEV come from the germline V gene (reference sequence). CDR3 size: 15 residues. The CDR3 loop reads CASNPRDTGFQPQHF. The DNA of the CDR3 is TGTGCCAGCAACCCCCGGGACACAGGATTTCAGCCCCAGCATTTT.

V usage is TRBV7-9 and J usage is TRBJ2-3, with 10 bases aligning to TRBD2. The V and J ends lost 4 bases and 0 bases, in that order; junction bases with no gene match: 10. CDR1 and CDR2 from the germline V gene are SEHNR and FQNEAQ (reference sequence). This CDR3 region has 18 residues. The DNA for the CDR3 is TGTGCCAGCAGCTCCCCTCTAAGCGGGGGGGTTAGCACAGATACGCAGTATTTT. This codes for CASSSPLSGGVSTDTQYF.

V usage is TRBV6-1 and J usage is TRBJ1-6; D is uncertain. From germline, CDR1 is MNHNS and CDR2 SASEGT. The CDR3 spans 14 residues. Trimming removed 4 bases from V and 2 bases from J, with 6 bases in between. The CDR3 bases are TGTGCCAGCAGTGGGGCCGCCTATAATTCACCCCTCCACTTT. It translates to CASSGAAYNSPLHF.

This clonotype occurred many times. The gene calls are TRBV7-6 and TRBJ2-4; TRBD1 might be the D (6 bases). The CDR3 is 18 residues long. With 1 base removed from V and 0 bases from J, the gap between germline ends came to 16 bases. The germline gives CDR1 SGHVS, CDR2 FNYEAQ. CDR3 DNA sequence: TGTGCCAGCAGCTTAGATGAGGGACAAGGTTTAGCCAAAAACATTCAGTACTTC. It codes for CASSLDEGQGLAKNIQYF. Full variable domain (remainder filled in from reference TRBV7-6 and TRBJ2-4): GAGVSQSPRYKVTKRGQDVALRCDPISGHVSLYWYRQALGQGPEFLTYFNYEAQQDKSGLPNDRFSAERPEGSISTLTIQRTEQRDSAMYRCASSLDEGQGLAKNIQYFGAGTRLSVL.

The chain is built from TRBV2 and TRBJ1-2; D possibly corresponds to TRBD1 (6 bases). The CDR3 length is 16 residues. Germline-derived CDR1 and CDR2 are SNHLY and FYNNEI. Trimming pared 8 bases from V and 4 bases from J, leaving 23 bases between. The CDR3 is CASEGEEGLGSYGYTF. CDR3 bases: TGTGCCAGCGAGGGGGAAGAGGGTCTTGGGAGCTATGGCTACACCTTC.

A word on this clonotype: A much larger clone is a single base away; this may be a read error. V gene TRBV7-2 combines with J gene TRBJ2-5, with D possibly being TRBD1 (5 bases). Trimming left V 11 bases short and J 3 bases short, with 22 bases between. Germline CDR1 and CDR2: SGHTA and FQGNSA. CDR3 length equals 15 residues. CDR3 protein: CAGIQTGLPKETQYF. In DNA, the CDR3 is TGTGCCGGCATCCAAACAGGCCTCCCAAAAGAGACCCAGTACTTC.

This chain links TRBV24-1 with TRBJ2-1; D is unresolved. Germline-derived CDR1 and CDR2 are KGHDR and SFDVKD. The CDR3 runs to 12 residues. Trimming took 1 base from V and 10 from J, leaving 7 bases between them. The DNA for the CDR3 is TGTGCCACCAGTGATTTAAGGGAAGAGCAGTTCTTC. Residues: CATSDLREEQFF.

The chain links TRBV20-1 to TRBJ1-2; D gene uncertain. V was trimmed by 6 bases and J by 4 bases, leaving 12 bases between them. The V gene's germline CDR1 is DFQATT and CDR2 SNEGSKA (reference sequence). This CDR3 is 12 amino acids long. The CDR3: CSAPGPSYGYTF. CDR3 DNA: TGCAGTGCCCCGGGTCCTTCCTATGGCTACACCTTC.

This clonotype was found a few times. This chain connects TRBV28 to TRBJ1-2; D uncertain. Trimming shortened V by 6 bases and J by 3 bases, and 5 bases separated the two germline ends. Germline CDR1 MDHEN, CDR2 SYDVKM. The CDR3 consists of 11 residues. CDR3 bases: TGTGCCAGCAGCTATTACTATGGCTACACCTTC. Protein product: CASSYYYGYTF.

This clonotype has a count of ten or more. This chain connects TRBV27 to TRBJ1-3; no firm D call. The germline V gene encodes CDR1 MNHEY and CDR2 SMNVEV (reference sequence). Trimming took 3 bases from V and 2 from J, leaving 8 bases between them. This CDR3 spans 14 amino acids. The CDR3 loop is CASSFSGTGNTIYF. Here the CDR3 DNA reads TGTGCCAGCAGTTTCTCGGGGACTGGAAACACCATATATTTT.

The chain couples TRBV12-3 or TRBV12-4 to TRBJ2-3; D is uncertain. This CDR3 comprises 13 residues. Trimming removed 4 bases from V and 6 bases from J, with 11 bases in between. The CDR3 sequence: CASSSRIRDTQYF. The CDR3 coding sequence is TGTGCCAGCAGTTCCCGGATTCGGGATACGCAGTATTTT.

The CDR3 DNA follows: TGCGCCAGCAGCCAAGGGGGCGGCGGGAGCTACACCTTC. Translated: CASSQGGGGSYTF. This chain links TRBV4-1 with TRBJ1-2, with D maybe TRBD1 (5 bases). Germline V gives CDR1 MGHRA, CDR2 YSYEKL. The CDR3 has 13 residues. The V end lost 1 base, the J end lost 9 bases, and 12 bases lay between the germline ends.